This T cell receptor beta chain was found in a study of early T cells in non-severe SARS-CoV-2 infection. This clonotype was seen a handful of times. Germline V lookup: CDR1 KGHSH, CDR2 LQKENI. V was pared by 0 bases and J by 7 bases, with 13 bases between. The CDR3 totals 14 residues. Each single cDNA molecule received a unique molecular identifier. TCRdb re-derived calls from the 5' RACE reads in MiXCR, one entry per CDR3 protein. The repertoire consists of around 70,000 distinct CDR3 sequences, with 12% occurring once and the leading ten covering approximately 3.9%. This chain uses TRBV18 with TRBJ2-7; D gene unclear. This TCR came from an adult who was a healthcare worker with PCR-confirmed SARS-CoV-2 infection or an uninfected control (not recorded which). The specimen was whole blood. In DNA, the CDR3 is TGTGCCAGCTCACCACCAACACGGAGTGGAGAGCAGTACTTC. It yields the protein CASSPPTRSGEQYF.